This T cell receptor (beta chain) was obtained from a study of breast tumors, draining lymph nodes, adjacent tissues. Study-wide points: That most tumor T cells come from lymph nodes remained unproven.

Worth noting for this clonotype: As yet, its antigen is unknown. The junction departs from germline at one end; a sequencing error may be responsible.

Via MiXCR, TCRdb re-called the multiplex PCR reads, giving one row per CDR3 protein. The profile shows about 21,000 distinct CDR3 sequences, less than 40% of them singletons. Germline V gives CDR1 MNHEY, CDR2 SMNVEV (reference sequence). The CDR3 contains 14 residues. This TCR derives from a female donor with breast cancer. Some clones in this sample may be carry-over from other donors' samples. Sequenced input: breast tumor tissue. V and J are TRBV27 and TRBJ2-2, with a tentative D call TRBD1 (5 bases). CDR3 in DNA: TGTACCAGCAGTTTAAAAAGGGGCACCGGGGAGCTGTTTTTT. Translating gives CTSSLKRGTGELFF.